The clone carrying this T cell receptor beta chain was detected many times. There are 14 residues in the CDR3. CDR1 is SNHLY, CDR2 FYNNEI, per germline. V was clipped by 4 bases and J by 1 base, with 8 bases between them. This sample stems from a study of blood T cell repertoires in COVID-19. Profiled with immunoSEQ multiplex PCR; TCRdb holds only in-frame clones, not every one. The sample yields roughly 120,000 clones, around 76% seen once. The genes are TRBV2 and TRBJ1-5; a weak D match, TRBD1 (5 bases). Sample: peripheral blood. This clonotype was obtained from an elderly man with COVID-19, enrolled during active disease. The CDR3 nucleotides are TGTGCCAGCAGTGCAGGGCCGAGCAATCAGCCCCAGCATTTT. It yields the protein CASSAGPSNQPQHF.